The text below deals with one T cell receptor beta chain. Its antigen is not identified. The sample originates from a study of cytomegalovirus exposure and HLA in healthy donors. Study results and caveats: In a later analysis, a missense DCLRE1C variant was linked to TCR beta V- and J-gene trimming.

The V gene end was trimmed by 4 bases and the J gene end by 9 bases; junction bases not matched to a gene: 9. The CDR3 has 15 residues. CDR1 and CDR2 from the germline V gene are SGHRS and YFSETQ. PCR was performed using 60 Vbeta and 13 Jbeta primers. Using immunoSEQ multiplex PCR, the repertoire was profiled, and TCRdb retains in-frame clones only, with some absent. The data show 150,000 or so clones, with 76% seen just once and about 0.69% held by the top ten. The sequence derives from a female donor in good health and CMV-seronegative. Sequencing was carried out using PBMCs. J is TRBJ2-1 and V is TRBV5-1, with TRBD2 identical over 11 bases. CDR3 nucleotides: TGCGCCAGCAGCGTGGGAACTAGCGGGAGTCTTGAGCAGTTCTTC. Protein product: CASSVGTSGSLEQFF.